Given below is one T cell receptor beta chain in context. Additional DNA sequences in this sample encode the identical CDR3. The protocol was immunoSEQ multiplex PCR, while the TCRdb copy is restricted to in-frame clones and leaves out a portion. The sample holds around 80,000 clones; over 75% are singletons and the top ten take 3.1%. This sample was included in a study of OX40 agonist ivuxolimab in advanced cancers. The sample consisted of CD4+ or CD8+ T cells sorted from blood, taken in a trial of the OX40 agonist ivuxolimab. The sequence came from an adult with an advanced solid tumor such as melanoma, head and neck, liver or kidney cancer.

CDR3: CASSPGGADYGYTF. CDR3 bases: TGTGCCAGCAGTCCGGGGGGGGCGGACTATGGCTACACCTTC. V is TRBV6-5 and J is TRBJ1-2, with D tentatively TRBD1 (6 bases). The CDR3 spans 14 residues. Germline assignment: CDR1 MNHEY and CDR2 SVGAGI. V dropped 5 bases and J dropped 3 bases, with 13 bases sitting between them.